The entry that follows covers one T cell receptor (beta chain) sequence. PCR was performed using 60 Vbeta and 13 Jbeta primers. Generated by immunoSEQ multiplex PCR, the TCRdb table keeps only in-frame clones and is missing some. The repertoire holds about 150,000 clones, with 76% as singletons. The CDR3 extends over 18 amino acids. The ends lost 2 bases at V and 1 base at J; junction bases unmatched: 9. Germline CDR1 SGHRS, CDR2 YFSETQ. The sample comes from a study of cytomegalovirus exposure and HLA in healthy donors. The clonotype originates from a man aged 35 to 55 in good health and CMV-seronegative. The sample was PBMCs. This chain connects TRBV5-1 to TRBJ2-1; 10 nucleotides align to TRBD2. In DNA form, the CDR3 reads TGCGCCAGCAGCTTCGCGATCGGGACTAGCGCTTCCTACAATGAGCAGTTCTTC. Amino acids: CASSFAIGTSASYNEQFF.